The clone carrying this T cell receptor beta chain was seen only a few times. Alongside a J-beta primer mix, a sample-barcoded 5' primer served in a second PCR lasting roughly 7 to 12 cycles. TCRdb reprocessed the 5' RACE reads via MiXCR and lists one record per CDR3 protein. The table shows about 720,000 distinct CDR3 sequences, with 22% occurring only once. Germline V gene sequence: CDR1 MNHEY, CDR2 SVGAGI. The CDR3 consists of 16 residues. The authors extracted at least 5 micrograms of total RNA per sample. These data originate in a study of blood T cells in healthy people across ages. Input material: blood. This chain connects TRBV6-5 to TRBJ2-7, with TRBD2 as a possible D gene (7 bases). The better agreement between TRBJ2-5 and the DNA end casts doubt on the J call. The TCR comes from a man between 65 and 80 years old in good health. The DNA of the CDR3 is TGTGCCAGCAGTTATTGGGGACACAGGGAGGGAGAGACCCAGTACTTC. Its translation is CASSYWGHREGETQYF.